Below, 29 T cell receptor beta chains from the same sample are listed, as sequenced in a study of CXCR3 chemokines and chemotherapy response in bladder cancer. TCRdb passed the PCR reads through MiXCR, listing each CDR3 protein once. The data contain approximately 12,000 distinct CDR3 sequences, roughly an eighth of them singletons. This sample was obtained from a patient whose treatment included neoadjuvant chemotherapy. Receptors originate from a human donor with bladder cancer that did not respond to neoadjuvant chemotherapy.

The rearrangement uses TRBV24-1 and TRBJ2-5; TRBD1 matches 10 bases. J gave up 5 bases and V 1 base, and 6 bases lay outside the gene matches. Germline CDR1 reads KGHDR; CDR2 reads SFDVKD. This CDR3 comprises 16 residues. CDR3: CATSDFTGTGEETQYF. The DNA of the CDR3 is TGTGCCACCAGTGATTTCACCGGGACAGGGGAGGAGACCCAGTACTTC.

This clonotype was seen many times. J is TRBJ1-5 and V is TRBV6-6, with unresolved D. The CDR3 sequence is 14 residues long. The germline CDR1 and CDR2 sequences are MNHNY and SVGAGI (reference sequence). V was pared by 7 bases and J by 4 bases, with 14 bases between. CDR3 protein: CASTWVELNQPQHF. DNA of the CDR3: TGTGCCAGCACCTGGGTGGAGTTGAATCAGCCCCAGCATTTT.

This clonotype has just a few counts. CDR3: CASSYTENTEAFF. The CDR3 region has the DNA TGTGCCAGCAGCTACACAGAGAACACTGAAGCTTTCTTT. The chain carries TRBV2 and TRBJ1-1; D call uncertain. The CDR3 runs to 13 residues. Germline-derived CDR1 and CDR2 are SNHLY and FYNNEI. Trimming left V 6 bases short and J 1 base short, with 9 bases between. Drawing the rest from reference TRBV2 and TRBJ1-1, the complete variable domain is EPEVTQTPSHQVTQMGQEVILRCVPISNHLYFYWYRQILGQKVEFLVSFYNNEISEKSEIFDDQFSVERPDGSNFTLKIRSTKLEDSAMYFCASSYTENTEAFFGQGTRLTVV.

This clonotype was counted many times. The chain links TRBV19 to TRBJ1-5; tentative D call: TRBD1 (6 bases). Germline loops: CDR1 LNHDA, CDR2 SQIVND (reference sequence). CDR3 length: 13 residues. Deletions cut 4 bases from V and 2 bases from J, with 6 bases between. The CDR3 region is CASSTGGNQPQHF. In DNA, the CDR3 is TGTGCCAGTAGTACAGGGGGCAATCAGCCCCAGCATTTT. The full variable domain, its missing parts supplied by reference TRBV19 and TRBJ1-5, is DGGITQSPKYLFRKEGQNVTLSCEQNLNHDAMYWYRQDPGQGLRLIYYSQIVNDFQKGDIAEGYSVSREKKESFPLTVTSAQKNPTAFYLCASSTGGNQPQHFGDGTRLSIL.

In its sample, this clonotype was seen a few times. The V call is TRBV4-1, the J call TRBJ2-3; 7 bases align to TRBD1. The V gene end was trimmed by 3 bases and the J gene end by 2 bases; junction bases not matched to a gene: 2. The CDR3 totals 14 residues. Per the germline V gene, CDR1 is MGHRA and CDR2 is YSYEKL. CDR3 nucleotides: TGCGCCAGCAGCCAGGACAGGAACACAGATACGCAGTATTTT. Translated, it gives CASSQDRNTDTQYF.

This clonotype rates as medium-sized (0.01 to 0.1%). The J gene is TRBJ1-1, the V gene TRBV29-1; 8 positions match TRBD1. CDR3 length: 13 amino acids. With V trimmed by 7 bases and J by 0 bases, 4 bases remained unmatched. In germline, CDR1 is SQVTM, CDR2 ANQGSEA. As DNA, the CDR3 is TGCAGCGCTAGGGGACAGGTGAACACTGAAGCTTTCTTT. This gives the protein CSARGQVNTEAFF.

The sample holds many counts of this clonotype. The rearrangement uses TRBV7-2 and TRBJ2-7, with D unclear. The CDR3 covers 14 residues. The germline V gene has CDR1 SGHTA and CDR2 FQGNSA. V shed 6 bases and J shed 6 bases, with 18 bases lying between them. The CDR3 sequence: CASSLHAVPVEQYF. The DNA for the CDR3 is TGTGCCAGCAGTTTGCATGCCGTCCCGGTCGAGCAGTACTTC. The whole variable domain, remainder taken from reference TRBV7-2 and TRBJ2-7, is GAGVSQSPSNKVTEKGKDVELRCDPISGHTALYWYRQSLGQGLEFLIYFQGNSAPDKSGLPSDRFSAERTGGSVSTLTIQRTQQEDSAVYLCASSLHAVPVEQYFGPGTRLTVT.

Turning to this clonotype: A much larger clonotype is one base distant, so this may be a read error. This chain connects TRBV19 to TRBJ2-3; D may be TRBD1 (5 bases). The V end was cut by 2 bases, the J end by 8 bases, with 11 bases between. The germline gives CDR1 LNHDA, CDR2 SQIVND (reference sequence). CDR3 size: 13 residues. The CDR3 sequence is CASSIQGAGTQYF. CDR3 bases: TGTGCCAGTAGTATACAGGGCGCAGGTACGCAGTATTTT.

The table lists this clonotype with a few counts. This chain's CDR3 is CASSPYPPKDEQYF. Written as DNA, the CDR3 is TGTGCCAGCAGCCCCTATCCCCCCAAAGACGAGCAGTACTTC. V usage is TRBV7-9 and J usage is TRBJ2-7; unclear D gene. Germline V lookup: CDR1 SEHNR, CDR2 FQNEAQ (reference sequence). The CDR3 sequence is 14 residues long. V was cut by 5 bases and J by 5 bases, with 16 bases left in between.

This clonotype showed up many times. CDR3 sequence (DNA): TGTGCCTGGAGTCCAGGGTACGAGCAGTACTTC. Protein product: CAWSPGYEQYF. The V gene is TRBV30, the J gene TRBJ2-7, with D perhaps TRBD1 (5 bases). Between the trimmed V and J ends, which lost 2 bases and 4 bases, there was a span of 6 bases. CDR1 and CDR2 (germline): GTSNPN, SVGIG (reference sequence). The CDR3 spans 11 residues. Looking up the rest from reference TRBV30 and TRBJ2-7 gives the full variable domain: SQTIHQWPATLVQPVGSPLSLECTVEGTSNPNLYWYRQAAGRGLQLLFYSVGIGQISSEVPQNLSASRPQDRQFILSSKKLLLSDSGFYLCAWSPGYEQYFGPGTRLTVT.

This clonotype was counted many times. In DNA, the CDR3 is TGTGCCAGTAGTATGGACAACTTTCTCTACGAGCAGTACTTC. Translating gives CASSMDNFLYEQYF. The chain combines TRBV19 with TRBJ2-7; D might be TRBD1 (5 bases). Germline CDR1 reads LNHDA; CDR2 reads SQIVND (reference sequence). The length of the CDR3 is 14 residues. V was trimmed by 3 bases and J by 3 bases, leaving 12 bases between them.

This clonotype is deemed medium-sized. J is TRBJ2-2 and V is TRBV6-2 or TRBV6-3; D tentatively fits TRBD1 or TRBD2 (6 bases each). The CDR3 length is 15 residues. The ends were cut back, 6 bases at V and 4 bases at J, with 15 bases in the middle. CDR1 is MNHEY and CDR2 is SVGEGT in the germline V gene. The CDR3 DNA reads TGTGCCAGCAGCCCACGGGGGCGCGGCACCGGGGAGCTGTTTTTT. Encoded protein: CASSPRGRGTGELFF.

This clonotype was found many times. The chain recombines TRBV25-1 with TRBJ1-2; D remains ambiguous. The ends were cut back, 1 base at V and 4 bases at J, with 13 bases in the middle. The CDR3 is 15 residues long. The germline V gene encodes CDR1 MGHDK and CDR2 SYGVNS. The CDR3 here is CASSESRVAFYGYTF. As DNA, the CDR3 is TGTGCCAGCAGTGAATCCCGGGTGGCCTTCTATGGCTACACCTTC.

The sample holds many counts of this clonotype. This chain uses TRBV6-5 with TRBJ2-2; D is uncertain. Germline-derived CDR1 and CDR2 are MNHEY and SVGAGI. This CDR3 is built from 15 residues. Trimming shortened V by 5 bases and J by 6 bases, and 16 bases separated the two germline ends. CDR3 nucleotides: TGTGCCAGCAGTCTGACGTGGCAAAGGTCCGGGGAGCTGTTTTTT. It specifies CASSLTWQRSGELFF.

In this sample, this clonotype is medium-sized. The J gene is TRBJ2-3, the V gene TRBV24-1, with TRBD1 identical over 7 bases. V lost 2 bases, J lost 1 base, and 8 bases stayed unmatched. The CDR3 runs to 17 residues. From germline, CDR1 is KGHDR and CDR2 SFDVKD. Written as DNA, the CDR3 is TGTGCCACCAGTGATTGGGACAGCCGAACTCGCACAGATACGCAGTATTTT. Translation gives CATSDWDSRTRTDTQYF.

Written as DNA, the CDR3 is TGTGCTAGTGGTTATTCGGACGGTATGCTCTCTGGAAACACCATATATTTT. Translated: CASGYSDGMLSGNTIYF. The chain has TRBV12-5 and TRBJ1-3; D not certain. With 4 bases removed from V and 0 bases from J, the gap between germline ends came to 16 bases. Germline lookup yields CDR1 LGHNT and CDR2 FRNRAP. The CDR3 is 17 amino acids.

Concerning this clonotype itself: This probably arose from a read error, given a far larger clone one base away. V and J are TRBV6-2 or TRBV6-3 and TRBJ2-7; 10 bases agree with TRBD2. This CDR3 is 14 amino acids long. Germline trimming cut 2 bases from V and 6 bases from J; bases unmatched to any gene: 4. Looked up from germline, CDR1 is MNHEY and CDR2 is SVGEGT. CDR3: CASSYSGGAFEQYF. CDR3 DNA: TGTGCCAGCAGTTACAGCGGGGGGGCATTCGAGCAGTACTTC.

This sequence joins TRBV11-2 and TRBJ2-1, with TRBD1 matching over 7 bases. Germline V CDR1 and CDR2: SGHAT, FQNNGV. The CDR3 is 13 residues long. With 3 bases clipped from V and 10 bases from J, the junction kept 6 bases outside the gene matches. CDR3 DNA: TGTGCCAGCAGCTTTGGACAGGAGGCCGAGCAGTTCTTC. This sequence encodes CASSFGQEAEQFF. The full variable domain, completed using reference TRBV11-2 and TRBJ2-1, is EAGVAQSPRYKIIEKRQSVAFWCNPISGHATLYWYQQILGQGPKLLIQFQNNGVVDDSQLPKDRFSAERLKGVDSTLKIQPAKLEDSAVYLCASSFGQEAEQFFGPGTRLTVL.

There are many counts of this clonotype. The CDR3 here is CASSAKWKGTGANVLTF. The CDR3 DNA reads as TGTGCCAGCAGCGCGAAGTGGAAGGGGACTGGGGCCAACGTCCTGACTTTC. J is TRBJ2-6 and V is TRBV5-6, with D perhaps TRBD1 (5 bases). This CDR3 spans 17 amino acids. Trimming stripped 4 bases from V and 2 bases from J, with 16 bases between. CDR1 and CDR2 from the germline V gene are SGHDT and YYEEEE.

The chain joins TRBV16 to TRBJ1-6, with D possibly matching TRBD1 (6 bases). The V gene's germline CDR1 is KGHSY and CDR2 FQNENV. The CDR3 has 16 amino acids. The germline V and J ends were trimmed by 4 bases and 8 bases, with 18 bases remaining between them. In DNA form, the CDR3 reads TGTGCCAGCAGCCGGGCGGGAAGGCAGGGGCATTCACCCCTCCACTTT. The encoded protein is CASSRAGRQGHSPLHF.

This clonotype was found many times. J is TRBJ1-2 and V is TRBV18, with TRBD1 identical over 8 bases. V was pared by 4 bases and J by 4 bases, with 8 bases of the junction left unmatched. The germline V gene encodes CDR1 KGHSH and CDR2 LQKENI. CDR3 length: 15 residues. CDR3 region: CASSQGTGEGYGYTF. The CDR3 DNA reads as TGTGCCAGCTCACAAGGGACAGGCGAGGGCTATGGCTACACCTTC. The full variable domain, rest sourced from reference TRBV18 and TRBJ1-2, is NAGVMQNPRHLVRRRGQEARLRCSPMKGHSHVYWYRQLPEEGLKFMVYLQKENIIDESGMPKERFSAEFPKEGPSILRIQQVVRGDSAAYFCASSQGTGEGYGYTFGSGTRLTVV.

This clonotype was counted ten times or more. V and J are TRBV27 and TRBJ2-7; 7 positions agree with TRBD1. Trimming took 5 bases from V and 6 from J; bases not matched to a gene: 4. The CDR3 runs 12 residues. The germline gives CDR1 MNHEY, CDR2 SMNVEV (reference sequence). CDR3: CASSRGQSEQYF. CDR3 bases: TGTGCCAGCAGTAGGGGGCAAAGCGAGCAGTACTTC.

Here the CDR3 DNA reads TGTGCCAGCAGCTTGACAGTCGGAGGTGATGGCTACACCTTC. Its protein is CASSLTVGGDGYTF. The rearrangement uses TRBV11-2 and TRBJ1-2; D perhaps matches TRBD1 (5 bases). The germline V gene has CDR1 SGHAT and CDR2 FQNNGV. The germline V and J ends were trimmed by 3 bases and 6 bases, with 14 bases remaining between them. The CDR3 length is 14 residues.

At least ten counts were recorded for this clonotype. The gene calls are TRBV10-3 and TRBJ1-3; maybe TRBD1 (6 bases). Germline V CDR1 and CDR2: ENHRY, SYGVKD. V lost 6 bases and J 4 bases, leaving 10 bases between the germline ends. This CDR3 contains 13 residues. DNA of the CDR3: TGTGCCATCAGACGGGACAACGGAAACACCATATATTTT. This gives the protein CAIRRDNGNTIYF.

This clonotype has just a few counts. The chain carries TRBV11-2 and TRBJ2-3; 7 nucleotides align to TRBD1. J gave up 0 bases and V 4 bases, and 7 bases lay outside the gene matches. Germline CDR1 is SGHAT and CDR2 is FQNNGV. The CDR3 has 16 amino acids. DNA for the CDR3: TGTGCCAGCAGCTCATTAGGGGGCGCTAGCACAGATACGCAGTATTTT. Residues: CASSSLGGASTDTQYF.

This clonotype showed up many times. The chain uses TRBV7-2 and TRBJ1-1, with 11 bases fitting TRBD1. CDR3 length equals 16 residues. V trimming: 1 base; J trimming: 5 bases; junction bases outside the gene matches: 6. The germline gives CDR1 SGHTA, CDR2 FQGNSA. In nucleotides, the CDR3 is TGTGCCAGCAGCTTAGGGGACAGGGGGGGTTGGACTGAAGCTTTCTTT. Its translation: CASSLGDRGGWTEAFF. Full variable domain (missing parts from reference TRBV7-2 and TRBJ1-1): GAGVSQSPSNKVTEKGKDVELRCDPISGHTALYWYRQSLGQGLEFLIYFQGNSAPDKSGLPSDRFSAERTGGSVSTLTIQRTQQEDSAVYLCASSLGDRGGWTEAFFGQGTRLTVV.

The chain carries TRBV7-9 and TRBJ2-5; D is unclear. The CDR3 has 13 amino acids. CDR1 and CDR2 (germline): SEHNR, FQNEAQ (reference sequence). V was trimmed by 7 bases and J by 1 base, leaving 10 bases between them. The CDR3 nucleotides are TGTGCCAGCACCCTGCGGAGCCAAGAGACCCAGTACTTC. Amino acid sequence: CASTLRSQETQYF. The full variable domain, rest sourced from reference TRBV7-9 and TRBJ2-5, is DTGVSQNPRHKITKRGQNVTFRCDPISEHNRLYWYRQTLGQGPEFLTYFQNEAQLEKSRLLSDRFSAERPKGSFSTLEIQRTEQGDSAMYLCASTLRSQETQYFGPGTRLLVL.

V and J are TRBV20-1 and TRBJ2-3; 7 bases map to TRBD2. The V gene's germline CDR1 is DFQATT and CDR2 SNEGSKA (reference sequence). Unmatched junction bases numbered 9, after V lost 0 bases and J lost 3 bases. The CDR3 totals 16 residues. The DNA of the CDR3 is TGCAGTGCTAGAGATCCGGCGGGAGATAGTACAGATACGCAGTATTTT. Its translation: CSARDPAGDSTDTQYF.

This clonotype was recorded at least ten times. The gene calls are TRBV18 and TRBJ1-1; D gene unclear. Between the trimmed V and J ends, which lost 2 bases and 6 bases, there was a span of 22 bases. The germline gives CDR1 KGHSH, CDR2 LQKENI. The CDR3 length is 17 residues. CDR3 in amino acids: CASSPNRVYDPDAEAFF. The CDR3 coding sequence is TGTGCCAGCTCACCAAATAGGGTTTATGATCCTGACGCTGAAGCTTTCTTT.